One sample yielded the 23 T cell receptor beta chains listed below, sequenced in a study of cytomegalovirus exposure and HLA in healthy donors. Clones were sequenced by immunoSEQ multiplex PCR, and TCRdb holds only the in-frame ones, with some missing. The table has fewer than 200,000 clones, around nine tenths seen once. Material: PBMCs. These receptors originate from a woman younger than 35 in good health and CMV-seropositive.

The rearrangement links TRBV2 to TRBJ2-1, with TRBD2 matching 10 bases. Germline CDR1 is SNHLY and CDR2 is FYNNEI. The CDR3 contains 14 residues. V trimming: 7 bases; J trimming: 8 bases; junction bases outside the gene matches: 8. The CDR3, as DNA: TGTGCCAGCAAGGAGGGACTAGCGATGGATGAGCAGTTCTTC. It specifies CASKEGLAMDEQFF.

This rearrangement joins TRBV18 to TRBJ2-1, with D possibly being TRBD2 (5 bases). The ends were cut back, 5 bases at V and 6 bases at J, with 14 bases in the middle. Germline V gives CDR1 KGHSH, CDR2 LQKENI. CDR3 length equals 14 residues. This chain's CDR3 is CASSTLAGLNEQFF. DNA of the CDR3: TGTGCCAGCTCAACCCTGGCGGGCCTCAATGAGCAGTTCTTC.

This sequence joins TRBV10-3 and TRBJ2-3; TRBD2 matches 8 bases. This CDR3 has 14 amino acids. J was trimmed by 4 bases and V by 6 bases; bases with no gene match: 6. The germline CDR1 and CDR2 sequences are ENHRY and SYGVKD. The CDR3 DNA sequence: TGTGCCATCAGCTATAGCGGGATGGCAGATACGCAGTATTTT. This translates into CAISYSGMADTQYF.

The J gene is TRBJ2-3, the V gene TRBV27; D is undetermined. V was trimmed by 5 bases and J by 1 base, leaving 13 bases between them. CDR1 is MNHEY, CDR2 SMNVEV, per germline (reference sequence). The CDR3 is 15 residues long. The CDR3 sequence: CASSPWLLGTDTQYF. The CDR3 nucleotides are TGTGCCAGCAGTCCCTGGCTCCTCGGCACAGATACGCAGTATTTT.

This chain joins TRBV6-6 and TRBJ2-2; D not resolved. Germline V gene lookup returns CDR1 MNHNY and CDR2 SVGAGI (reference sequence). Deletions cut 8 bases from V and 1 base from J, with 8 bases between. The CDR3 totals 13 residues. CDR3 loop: CASLGRNTGELFF. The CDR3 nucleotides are TGTGCCAGCTTGGGCAGGAACACCGGGGAGCTGTTTTTT.

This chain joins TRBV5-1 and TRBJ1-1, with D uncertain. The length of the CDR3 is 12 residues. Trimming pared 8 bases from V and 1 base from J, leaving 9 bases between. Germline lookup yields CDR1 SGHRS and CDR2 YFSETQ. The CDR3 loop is CASCSGNTEAFF. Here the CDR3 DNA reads TGCGCCAGTTGTTCCGGGAACACTGAAGCTTTCTTT.

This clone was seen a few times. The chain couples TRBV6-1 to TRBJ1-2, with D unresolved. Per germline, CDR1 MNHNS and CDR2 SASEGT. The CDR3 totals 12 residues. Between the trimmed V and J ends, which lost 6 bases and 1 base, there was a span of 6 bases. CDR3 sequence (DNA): TGTGCCAGCAGAAACGGTAACTATGGCTACACCTTC. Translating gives CASRNGNYGYTF.

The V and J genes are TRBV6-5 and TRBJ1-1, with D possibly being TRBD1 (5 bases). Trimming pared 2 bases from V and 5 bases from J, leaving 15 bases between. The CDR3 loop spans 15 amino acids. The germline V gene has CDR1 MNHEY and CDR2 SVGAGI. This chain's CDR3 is CASSYEWDRGTEAFF. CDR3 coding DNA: TGTGCCAGCAGTTACGAATGGGACCGGGGGACTGAAGCTTTCTTT.

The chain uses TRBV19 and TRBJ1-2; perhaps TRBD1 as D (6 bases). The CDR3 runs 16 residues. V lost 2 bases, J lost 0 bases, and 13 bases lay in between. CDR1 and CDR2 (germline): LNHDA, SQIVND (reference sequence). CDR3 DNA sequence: TGTGCCAGTAGTATACGGGCAGGGGTAGCTAACTATGGCTACACCTTC. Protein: CASSIRAGVANYGYTF.

This CDR3 reads CASSLSASGYGYTF. Here the CDR3 DNA reads TGTGCCAGCAGCTTATCAGCGAGCGGATATGGCTACACCTTC. The chain employs TRBV11-3 and TRBJ1-2; no reliable D call. The CDR3 runs to 14 residues. Deletions cut 2 bases from V and 5 bases from J, with 12 bases between. Germline V gene sequence: CDR1 SGHNT, CDR2 YENEEA.

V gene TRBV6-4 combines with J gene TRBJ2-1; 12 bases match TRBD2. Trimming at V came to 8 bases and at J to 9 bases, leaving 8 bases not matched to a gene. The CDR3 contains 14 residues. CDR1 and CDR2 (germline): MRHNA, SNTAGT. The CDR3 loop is CASGKTSGSSEQFF. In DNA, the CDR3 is TGTGCCAGCGGTAAGACTAGCGGGAGCAGTGAGCAGTTCTTC.

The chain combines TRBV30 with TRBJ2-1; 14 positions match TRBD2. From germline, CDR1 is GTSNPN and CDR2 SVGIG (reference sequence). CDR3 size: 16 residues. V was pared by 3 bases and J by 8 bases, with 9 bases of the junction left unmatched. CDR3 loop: CAWREGLAGVRDEQFF. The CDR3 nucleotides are TGTGCCTGGAGAGAGGGACTAGCGGGAGTTCGAGATGAGCAGTTCTTC.

CDR3 coding DNA: TGTGCCAGCAGACGAGGCGGGAGTACGTACAATGAGCAGTTCTTC. Residues: CASRRGGSTYNEQFF. The gene calls are TRBV5-4 and TRBJ2-1; 7 bases align to TRBD2. This CDR3 spans 15 amino acids. V gave up 5 bases and J gave up 4 bases; unmatched junction bases: 9. Germline CDR1 is SGHNT and CDR2 is YYREEE (reference sequence).

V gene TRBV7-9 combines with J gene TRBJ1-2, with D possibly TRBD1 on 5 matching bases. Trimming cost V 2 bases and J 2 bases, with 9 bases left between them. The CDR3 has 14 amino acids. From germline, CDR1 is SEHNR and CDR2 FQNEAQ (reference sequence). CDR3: CASSLPGGNYGYTF. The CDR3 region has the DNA TGTGCCAGCAGCTTACCCGGGGGGAACTATGGCTACACCTTC.

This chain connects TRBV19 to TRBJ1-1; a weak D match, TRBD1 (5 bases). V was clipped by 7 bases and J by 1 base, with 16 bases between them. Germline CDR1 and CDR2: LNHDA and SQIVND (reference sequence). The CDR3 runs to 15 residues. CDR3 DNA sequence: TGTGCCAGTATAGACAGTCTCTCAGGGAACACTGAAGCTTTCTTT. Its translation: CASIDSLSGNTEAFF.

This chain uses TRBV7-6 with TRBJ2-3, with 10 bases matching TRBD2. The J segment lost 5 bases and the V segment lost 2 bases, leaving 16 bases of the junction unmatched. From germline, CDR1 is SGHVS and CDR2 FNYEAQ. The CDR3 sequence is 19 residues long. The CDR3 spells CASSLTSLDLAGVGDTQYF. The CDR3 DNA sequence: TGTGCCAGCAGCTTAACCTCTCTAGATCTAGCGGGAGTCGGAGATACGCAGTATTTT. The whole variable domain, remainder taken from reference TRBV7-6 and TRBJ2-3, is GAGVSQSPRYKVTKRGQDVALRCDPISGHVSLYWYRQALGQGPEFLTYFNYEAQQDKSGLPNDRFSAERPEGSISTLTIQRTEQRDSAMYRCASSLTSLDLAGVGDTQYFGPGTRLTVL.

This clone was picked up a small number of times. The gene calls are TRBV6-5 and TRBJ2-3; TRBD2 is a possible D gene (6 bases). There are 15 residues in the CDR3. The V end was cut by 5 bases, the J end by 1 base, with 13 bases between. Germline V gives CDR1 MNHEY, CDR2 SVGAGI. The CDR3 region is CASSRRAEGTDTQYF. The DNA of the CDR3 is TGTGCCAGCAGTCGGAGGGCCGAGGGCACAGATACGCAGTATTTT.

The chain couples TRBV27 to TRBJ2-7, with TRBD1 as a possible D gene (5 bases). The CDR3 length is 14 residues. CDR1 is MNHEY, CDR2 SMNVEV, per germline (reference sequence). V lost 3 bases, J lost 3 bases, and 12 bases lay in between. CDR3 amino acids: CASSLAGLGYEQYF. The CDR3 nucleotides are TGTGCCAGCAGTTTGGCAGGGTTGGGCTACGAGCAGTACTTC.

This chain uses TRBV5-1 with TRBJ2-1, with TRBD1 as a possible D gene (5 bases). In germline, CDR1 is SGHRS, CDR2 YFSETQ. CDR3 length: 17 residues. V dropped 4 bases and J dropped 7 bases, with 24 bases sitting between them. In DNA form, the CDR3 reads TGCGCCAGCAGCCCGACCCCCGTGGCAGGGAACGTAAATGAGCAGTTCTTC. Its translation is CASSPTPVAGNVNEQFF.

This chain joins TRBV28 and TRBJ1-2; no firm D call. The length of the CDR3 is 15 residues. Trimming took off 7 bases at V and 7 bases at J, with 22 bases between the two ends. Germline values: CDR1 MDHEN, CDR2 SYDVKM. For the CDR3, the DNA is TGTGCCAGCACCATGGGGAGCCGGCAGGTTCGTGGCTACACCTTC. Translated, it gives CASTMGSRQVRGYTF.

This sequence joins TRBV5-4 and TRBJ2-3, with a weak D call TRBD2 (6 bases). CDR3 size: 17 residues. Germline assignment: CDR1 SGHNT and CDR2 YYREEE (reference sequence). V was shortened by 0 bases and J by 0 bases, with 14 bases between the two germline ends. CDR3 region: CASSLDLGGSSTDTQYF. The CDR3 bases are TGTGCCAGCAGCTTGGATTTGGGGGGTTCTAGCACAGATACGCAGTATTTT.

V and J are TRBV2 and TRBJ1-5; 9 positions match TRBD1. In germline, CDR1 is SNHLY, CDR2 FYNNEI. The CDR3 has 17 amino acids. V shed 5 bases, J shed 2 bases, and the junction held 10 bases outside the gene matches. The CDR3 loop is CASSPRPTGGGNQPQHF. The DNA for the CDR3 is TGTGCCAGCAGTCCGCGACCGACAGGGGGAGGCAATCAGCCCCAGCATTTT.

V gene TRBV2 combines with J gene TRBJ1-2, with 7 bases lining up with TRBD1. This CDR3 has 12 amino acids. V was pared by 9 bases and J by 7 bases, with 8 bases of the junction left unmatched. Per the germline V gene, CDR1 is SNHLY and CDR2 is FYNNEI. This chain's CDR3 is CASRIQGSGYTF. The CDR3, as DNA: TGTGCCAGTAGAATACAGGGGAGTGGCTACACCTTC. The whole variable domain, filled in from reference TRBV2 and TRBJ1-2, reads EPEVTQTPSHQVTQMGQEVILRCVPISNHLYFYWYRQILGQKVEFLVSFYNNEISEKSEIFDDQFSVERPDGSNFTLKIRSTKLEDSAMYFCASRIQGSGYTFGSGTRLTVV.